Listed below are T cell receptor beta chains from one sample, sequenced in a study of cytotoxic CD8 clonotypes in ibrutinib-treated CLL. Profiling relied on immunoSEQ multiplex PCR, and the TCRdb table lists in-frame clones only, not all of them. The sample shows over 95,000 clones, 55% to 75% of them seen only once. This material consisted of PBMCs, taken after 24 months of ibrutinib treatment. The receptors were gathered from a human donor with chronic lymphocytic leukemia. Both conserved end residues are part of each CDR3. D genes are given only for firm matches.

cdr3_length v_call d_call cdr3_aa
17 TRBV5-1 NA CASSLVDGSLSYNEQFF
17 TRBV5-4 TRBD1 CASSSTGTISGANVLTF
16 TRBV5-1 NA CASSRGVGANQETQYF
16 TRBV9 NA CASSASGQPTNEKLFF
15 TRBV6-1 TRBD2 CASLPLAGGRNTQYF
13 TRBV2 NA CASSGSQGMTLHF
17 TRBV7-2 TRBD2 CASSLKGSGASTDTQYF
12 TRBV13 TRBD1 CASSPGQGEQFF
16 TRBV28 TRBD1 CASNPRPYRGHQPQHF
17 TRBV2 NA CASSVVNSGSGVQKLFF
15 TRBV28 TRBD1 CASSLAGTANYGYTF
15 TRBV9 TRBD2 CASSLGTSFYNEQFF
15 TRBV5-4 TRBD2 CASSPGLAGGLTQYF
13 TRBV5-1 NA CASSTGHPGELFF